This T cell receptor beta chain came from a study of cytomegalovirus exposure and HLA in healthy donors. Study-wide results and limits: Researchers reported from a later analysis that most CMV-associated TCR beta chains appeared HLA-restricted. Later on, a genetic analysis was performed. It linked a missense variant in DCLRE1C with V- and J-gene trimming of TCR beta. Highest at DRB1 and lowest at HLA-C, TCR association rates differed among HLA loci in a later analysis.

In its sample, this clone was seen a few times. Its antigen is still unknown. This CDR3 is built from 16 residues. V was shortened by 0 bases and J by 6 bases, with 16 bases between the two germline ends. Germline CDR1 reads KGHSH; CDR2 reads LQKENI. With 60 Vbeta and 13 Jbeta primers, the PCR was carried out. Assay: immunoSEQ multiplex PCR; the TCRdb copy retains only in-frame clones and omits some. The sample yields over 150,000 clones, 80% seen once. This clonotype was obtained from a man aged 30 to 39 in good health and CMV-seropositive. Sequencing was done on a sample of PBMCs. The V gene is TRBV18, the J gene TRBJ2-3, with D uncertain. The CDR3 is CASSPPPPIPIDTQYF. CDR3 nucleotide sequence: TGTGCCAGCTCACCACCTCCACCTATACCGATCGATACGCAGTATTTT.